Following are 30 T cell receptor beta chains from one sample sequenced in a study of CD8 T cells in Susac syndrome. Random hexamers were used to reverse transcribe the RNA input (about 0.5 to 1 ug). In TCRdb, the immunoSEQ multiplex PCR reads were re-called with MiXCR into one record per CDR3 protein. Counted here are hundreds of thousands of distinct CDR3 sequences, 70% to 90% occurring once; the ten biggest clones make up approximately 0.11%. Sequenced input: CD8+ T cells from PBMCs. The receptors shown here come from a human donor with multiple sclerosis.

This clonotype showed up just once. The chain couples TRBV20-1 to TRBJ2-1, with 13 bases matching TRBD2. The V and J ends lost 6 bases and 7 bases, in that order; junction bases with no gene match: 9. The V gene's germline CDR1 is DFQATT and CDR2 SNEGSKA (reference sequence). The CDR3 contains 15 residues. For the CDR3, the DNA is TGCAGTGCCGCTGGGACTAGCGGGGCCCTAAATGAGCAGTTCTTC. Amino acids: CSAAGTSGALNEQFF.

The gene calls are TRBV6-1 and TRBJ2-1; possible D gene TRBD2, 5 bases. Germline assignment: CDR1 MNHNS and CDR2 SASEGT. V lost 6 bases and J lost 6, with 12 bases in between. This CDR3 has 13 residues. The CDR3 DNA reads as TGTGCCAGCAGACACGGGGTGATCAATGAGCAGTTCTTC. It specifies CASRHGVINEQFF.

CDR3 loop: CASSVGGATGELFF. The CDR3 coding sequence is TGTGCCAGCAGCGTAGGGGGGGCCACCGGGGAGCTGTTTTTT. This chain links TRBV9 with TRBJ2-2; D may match TRBD1 or TRBD2 (6 bases each). The germline V and J ends were trimmed by 0 bases and 4 bases, with 7 bases remaining between them. Germline lookup yields CDR1 SGDLS and CDR2 YYNGEE. The CDR3 consists of 14 residues. Based on the CDR3 plus reference TRBV9 and TRBJ2-2, the full variable domain is DSGVTQTPKHLITATGQRVTLRCSPRSGDLSVYWYQQSLDQGLQFLIQYYNGEERAKGNILERFSAQQFPDLHSELNLSSLELGDSALYFCASSVGGATGELFFGEGSRLTVL.

The chain has TRBV24-1 and TRBJ1-2; D unclear. Trimming cost V 4 bases and J 7 bases, with 21 bases left between them. Germline values: CDR1 KGHDR, CDR2 SFDVKD. The CDR3 extends over 16 amino acids. The DNA for the CDR3 is TGTGCCACCAGTGAGTCGACCACACGAAGATTGGGTGGCTACACCTTC. Translated, it gives CATSESTTRRLGGYTF.

The chain joins TRBV7-9 to TRBJ2-6; 7 positions match TRBD1. The CDR3 spans 17 residues. V lost 5 bases, J lost 2 bases, and 9 bases stayed unmatched. The V gene's germline CDR1 is SEHNR and CDR2 FQNEAQ (reference sequence). The CDR3 loop reads CASSEGAAAPGANVLTF. Here the CDR3 DNA reads TGTGCCAGCAGCGAGGGGGCGGCGGCCCCTGGGGCCAACGTCCTGACTTTC.

The J gene is TRBJ2-7, the V gene TRBV13; 8 bases map to TRBD1. The ends lost 3 bases at V and 0 bases at J; junction bases unmatched: 4. Germline CDR1 and CDR2: PRHDT and FYEKMQ (reference sequence). The CDR3 loop spans 15 amino acids. For the CDR3, the DNA is TGTGCCAGCAGCTTCCGGACAGGGATCTCCTACGAGCAGTACTTC. It translates to CASSFRTGISYEQYF.

A single count supports this clonotype. The chain combines TRBV27 with TRBJ1-1; weak D call: TRBD1 (6 bases). Germline loops: CDR1 MNHEY, CDR2 SMNVEV (reference sequence). The CDR3 is 18 residues long. V gave up 9 bases and J gave up 7 bases, with 33 bases separating them. The CDR3 here is CARNRTDDTDMKPYEAFF. The CDR3 region has the DNA TGTGCCAGAAATCGGACAGACGATACTGATATGAAGCCCTATGAAGCTTTCTTT.

J is TRBJ2-1 and V is TRBV7-6, with 9 nucleotides matching TRBD1. Germline trimming cut 5 bases from V and 8 bases from J; bases unmatched to any gene: 10. This CDR3 comprises 15 residues. Germline CDR1 is SGHVS and CDR2 is FNYEAQ. Here the CDR3 reads CASSVRDRAVDEQFF. The CDR3 DNA reads as TGTGCCAGCAGCGTGAGGGACAGGGCGGTAGATGAGCAGTTCTTC. The full variable domain, in which reference TRBV7-6 and TRBJ2-1 provide the parts outside the CDR3, is GAGVSQSPRYKVTKRGQDVALRCDPISGHVSLYWYRQALGQGPEFLTYFNYEAQQDKSGLPNDRFSAERPEGSISTLTIQRTEQRDSAMYRCASSVRDRAVDEQFFGPGTRLTVL.

The gene calls are TRBV6-1 and TRBJ2-5; D tentatively reads TRBD1 or TRBD2 (5 bases each). V lost 7 bases and J lost 4, with 22 bases in between. CDR1 is MNHNS, CDR2 SASEGT, per germline. This CDR3 has 16 residues. The CDR3, as DNA: TGTGCCAGCACCTCCCGGGACGATCTTTACACAGAGACCCAGTACTTC. It yields the protein CASTSRDDLYTETQYF.

This chain uses TRBV30 with TRBJ2-5, with 9 positions matching TRBD1. Trimming took 0 bases from V and 3 from J; bases not matched to a gene: 17. Germline CDR1 reads GTSNPN; CDR2 reads SVGIG (reference sequence). The CDR3 sequence is 19 residues long. The CDR3 protein is CAWSVYVEDRGSLEETQYF. The CDR3, as DNA: TGTGCCTGGAGTGTTTACGTTGAGGACAGGGGCTCTCTGGAAGAGACCCAGTACTTC.

The rearrangement uses TRBV20-1 and TRBJ2-2; 9 bases agree with TRBD1. J lost 5 bases, V lost 3 bases, and 7 bases had no gene match. This CDR3 has 15 residues. The V gene's germline CDR1 is DFQATT and CDR2 SNEGSKA (reference sequence). The CDR3 loop reads CSASKKTGGTGELFF. CDR3 DNA: TGCAGTGCTAGCAAAAAGACAGGGGGAACCGGGGAGCTGTTTTTT.

V gene TRBV15 combines with J gene TRBJ2-3; 7 bases are shared with TRBD2. V was clipped by 5 bases and J by 4 bases; unmatched bases: 15. Germline V CDR1 and CDR2: LNHNV, YYDKDF (reference sequence). The CDR3 spans 17 residues. CDR3: CATSGLRAGRGADTQYF. The CDR3 nucleotides are TGTGCCACCAGCGGCCTGAGAGCGGGGAGAGGCGCAGATACGCAGTATTTT.

This clonotype appeared a few times. This chain joins TRBV27 and TRBJ1-5; 9 bases agree with TRBD1. CDR3 length: 15 residues. Germline V gives CDR1 MNHEY, CDR2 SMNVEV (reference sequence). With V trimmed by 5 bases and J by 2 bases, 4 bases remained unmatched. The CDR3 bases are TGTGCCAGCAGTCTTCGGACAGGGGGCAATCAGCCCCAGCATTTT. It specifies CASSLRTGGNQPQHF.

The count of this clonotype is one. V and J are TRBV20-1 and TRBJ2-1; D not resolved. CDR1 and CDR2 from the germline V gene are DFQATT and SNEGSKA (reference sequence). V was clipped by 5 bases and J by 9 bases, with 11 bases between them. This CDR3 comprises 11 residues. CDR3 in DNA: TGCAGTGCTTATGAACGTCTTGAGCAGTTCTTC. Translating gives CSAYERLEQFF.

The rearrangement uses TRBV4-2 and TRBJ2-7, with 8 bases that match TRBD2. The V gene's germline CDR1 is LGHNA and CDR2 YNFKEQ. V shed 6 bases and J 0 bases; nucleotides not matched to a gene: 28. The CDR3 is 22 amino acids. This CDR3 reads CASRGGMRTAGVTVLSSYEQYF. In DNA form, the CDR3 reads TGTGCCAGCAGAGGGGGGATGCGGACAGCGGGAGTTACGGTGCTCAGCTCCTACGAGCAGTACTTC.

The chain links TRBV11-2 to TRBJ2-1, with 7 bases lining up with TRBD2. The length of the CDR3 is 18 residues. CDR1 is SGHAT and CDR2 is FQNNGV in the germline V gene. Germline trimming cut 5 bases from V and 5 bases from J; bases unmatched to any gene: 18. CDR3 residues: CASSPGFGAGVGDNEQFF. The CDR3 nucleotides are TGTGCCAGCAGCCCAGGGTTTGGGGCGGGAGTAGGGGACAATGAGCAGTTCTTC. The full variable domain, in which reference TRBV11-2 and TRBJ2-1 provide the parts outside the CDR3, is EAGVAQSPRYKIIEKRQSVAFWCNPISGHATLYWYQQILGQGPKLLIQFQNNGVVDDSQLPKDRFSAERLKGVDSTLKIQPAKLEDSAVYLCASSPGFGAGVGDNEQFFGPGTRLTVL.

The chain couples TRBV27 to TRBJ2-5; D not resolved. V was shortened by 0 bases and J by 2 bases, with 4 bases between the two germline ends. Germline V CDR1 and CDR2: MNHEY, SMNVEV (reference sequence). The CDR3 runs 13 residues. Here the CDR3 DNA reads TGTGCCAGCAGTTTATCTTGGCAAGAGACCCAGTACTTC. Translated: CASSLSWQETQYF.

This clonotype was seen a few times. The J gene is TRBJ1-2, the V gene TRBV27; D gene unclear. Germline V gene lookup returns CDR1 MNHEY and CDR2 SMNVEV (reference sequence). The germline V and J ends were trimmed by 0 bases and 4 bases, with 6 bases remaining between them. The CDR3 consists of 13 residues. CDR3 protein: CASSLSRSYGYTF. The CDR3 DNA sequence: TGTGCCAGCAGTTTATCGCGCAGCTATGGCTACACCTTC.

The rearrangement uses TRBV2 and TRBJ1-1; weak D call: TRBD1 (6 bases). Germline assignment: CDR1 SNHLY and CDR2 FYNNEI. This CDR3 is built from 15 residues. Between the trimmed V and J ends, which lost 8 bases and 4 bases, there was a span of 20 bases. CDR3 nucleotide sequence: TGTGCCAGCCCCGATGGCGGCAGGGGTATCACTGAAGCTTTCTTT. This gives the protein CASPDGGRGITEAFF.

The chain links TRBV30 to TRBJ2-5; D is possibly TRBD2 (6 bases). V was clipped by 0 bases and J by 4 bases, with 18 bases between them. The CDR3 is 16 residues long. From germline, CDR1 is GTSNPN and CDR2 SVGIG (reference sequence). CDR3 bases: TGTGCCTGGAGTGTACCGGGACTCCTACGAGGAGAGACCCAGTACTTC. It codes for CAWSVPGLLRGETQYF.

V and J are TRBV6-1 and TRBJ1-3, with D uncertain. The length of the CDR3 is 14 residues. The V end was cut by 6 bases, the J end by 4 bases, with 13 bases between. Germline loops: CDR1 MNHNS, CDR2 SASEGT. The CDR3 spells CASRDSGRGNTIYF. The DNA for the CDR3 is TGTGCCAGCAGGGACTCCGGTCGGGGAAACACCATATATTTT.

The chain has TRBV27 and TRBJ2-7, with D unresolved. In germline, CDR1 is MNHEY, CDR2 SMNVEV (reference sequence). Trimming stripped 2 bases from V and 5 bases from J, with 16 bases between. The CDR3 is 15 residues long. The CDR3 DNA sequence: TGTGCCAGCAGTTTAAGACGACCCATCACCCACGAGCAGTACTTC. It translates to CASSLRRPITHEQYF.

The V gene is TRBV7-6, the J gene TRBJ2-7; 9 bases match TRBD1. V lost 5 bases, J lost 1 base, and 9 bases stayed unmatched. CDR1 SGHVS and CDR2 FNYEAQ come from the germline V gene. The CDR3 has 16 amino acids. CDR3 in DNA: TGTGCCAGCAGCCGCACCCGGGACAGGGATTCCTACGAGCAGTACTTC. Its translation is CASSRTRDRDSYEQYF.

The chain has TRBV27 and TRBJ2-7, with D uncertain. V was shortened by 4 bases and J by 6 bases, with 10 bases between the two germline ends. This CDR3 region has 12 residues. CDR1 is MNHEY, CDR2 SMNVEV, per germline (reference sequence). CDR3 DNA: TGTGCCAGCAGTTCCGAGTTAAGCGAGCAGTACTTC. Translated, it gives CASSSELSEQYF.

The chain uses TRBV27 and TRBJ2-7; D not certain. This CDR3 is 12 amino acids long. Germline CDR1 is MNHEY and CDR2 is SMNVEV (reference sequence). Trimming left V 5 bases short and J 5 bases short, with 10 bases between. The CDR3 DNA is TGTGCCAGCAGTCCCGACTTTAACGAGCAGTACTTC. It translates to CASSPDFNEQYF.

The rearrangement uses TRBV27 and TRBJ1-5; D possibly corresponds to TRBD1 (6 bases). This CDR3 has 14 residues. The germline CDR1 and CDR2 sequences are MNHEY and SMNVEV (reference sequence). V was cut by 5 bases and J by 2 bases, with 10 bases left in between. CDR3 sequence: CASSQGSGNQPQHF. The CDR3 DNA reads as TGTGCCAGCAGTCAGGGGTCCGGCAATCAGCCCCAGCATTTT.

This clonotype has only a few counts. The rearrangement joins TRBV12-3 or TRBV12-4 to TRBJ2-7; 9 nucleotides line up with TRBD2. The length of the CDR3 is 15 residues. V lost 6 bases to trimming and J lost 0 bases; unmatched junction nucleotides: 6. The CDR3 protein is CASSSTSGYSYEQYF. The CDR3 DNA follows: TGTGCCAGCAGCTCGACTAGCGGTTACTCCTACGAGCAGTACTTC.

V and J are TRBV2 and TRBJ2-7, with D perhaps TRBD1 or TRBD2 (5 bases each). Germline CDR1 and CDR2: SNHLY and FYNNEI. The CDR3 has 12 amino acids. Trimming stripped 7 bases from V and 6 bases from J, with 13 bases between. The chain's CDR3 is CASILGAREQYF. In DNA form, the CDR3 reads TGTGCCAGCATCCTCGGGGCTCGCGAGCAGTACTTC.

The chain is built from TRBV10-3 and TRBJ2-1; TRBD2 matches at 12 bases. V lost 10 bases and J lost 8; bases outside the gene matches: 6. Germline V gene sequence: CDR1 ENHRY, CDR2 SYGVKD. This CDR3 spans 13 amino acids. CDR3 in DNA: TGTGCCAGCGGACTAGCGGGAACTGATGAGCAGTTCTTC. This codes for CASGLAGTDEQFF.

The chain has TRBV14 and TRBJ1-2; 10 nucleotides agree with TRBD1. Germline assignment: CDR1 SGHDN and CDR2 FVKESK. This CDR3 is built from 15 residues. The V and J ends lost 1 base and 7 bases, in that order; junction bases with no gene match: 6. Written as DNA, the CDR3 is TGTGCCAGCAGCCAAGCCGGGACAGGGGAAAGTGGCTACACCTTC. This sequence encodes CASSQAGTGESGYTF. The full variable domain, with the rest looked up from reference TRBV14 and TRBJ1-2, is EAGVTQFPSHSVIEKGQTVTLRCDPISGHDNLYWYRRVMGKEIKFLLHFVKESKQDESGMPNNRFLAERTGGTYSTLKVQPAELEDSGVYFCASSQAGTGESGYTFGSGTRLTVV.